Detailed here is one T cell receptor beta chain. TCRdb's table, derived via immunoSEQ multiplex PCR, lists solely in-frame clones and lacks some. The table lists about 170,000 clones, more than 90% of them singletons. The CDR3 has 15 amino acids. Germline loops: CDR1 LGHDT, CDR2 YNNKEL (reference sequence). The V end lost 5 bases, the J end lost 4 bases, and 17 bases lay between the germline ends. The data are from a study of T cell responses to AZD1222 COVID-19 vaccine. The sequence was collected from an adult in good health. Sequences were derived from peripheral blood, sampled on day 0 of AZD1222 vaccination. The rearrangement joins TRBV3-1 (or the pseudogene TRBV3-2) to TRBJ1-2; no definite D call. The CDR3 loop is CASSSQGRTFYGYTF. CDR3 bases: TGTGCCAGCAGCAGCCAAGGCCGGACCTTCTATGGCTACACCTTC.